Listed here is a single T cell receptor beta chain. This record belongs to a study of control samples from healthy donors and cancer patients. Germline lookup yields CDR1 MGHRA and CDR2 YSYEKL. With 1 base removed from V and 7 bases from J, the gap between germline ends came to 13 bases. This CDR3 spans 15 amino acids. Some clones are missing from TCRdb's copy, which holds only in-frame ones; the method was immunoSEQ multiplex PCR. The data hold some 98,000 clones, with 70% to 85% observed a single time. The chain combines TRBV4-1 with TRBJ1-4; perhaps TRBD1 as D (6 bases). This clonotype was obtained from an older man with lung cancer. Sample: PBMCs. The CDR3 reads CASSQGQAGGEKLFF. CDR3 DNA sequence: TGCGCCAGCAGCCAAGGACAGGCGGGGGGTGAAAAACTGTTTTTT.